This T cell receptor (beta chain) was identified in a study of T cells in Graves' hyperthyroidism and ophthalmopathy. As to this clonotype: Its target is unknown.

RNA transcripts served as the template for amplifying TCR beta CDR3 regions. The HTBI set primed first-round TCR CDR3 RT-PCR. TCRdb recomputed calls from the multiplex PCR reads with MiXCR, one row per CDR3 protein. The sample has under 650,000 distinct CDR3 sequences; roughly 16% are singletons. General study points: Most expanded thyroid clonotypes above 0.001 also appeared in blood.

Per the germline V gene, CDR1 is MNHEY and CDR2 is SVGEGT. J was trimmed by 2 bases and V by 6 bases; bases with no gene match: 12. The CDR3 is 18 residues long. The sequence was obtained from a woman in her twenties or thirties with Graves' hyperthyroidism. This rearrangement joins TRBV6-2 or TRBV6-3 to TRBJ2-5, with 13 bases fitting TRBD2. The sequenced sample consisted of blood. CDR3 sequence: CASSSTPGLAGRQETQYF. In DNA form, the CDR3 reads TGTGCCAGCAGCTCTACTCCGGGACTAGCGGGGAGACAAGAGACCCAGTACTTC.